This paragraph reports one TCR beta chain. The data belong to a study of T-cell reconstitution after alpha-beta-depleted transplantation in children. Library preparation (for TCRbeta) was performed with unique molecular identifiers. In TCRdb, the PCR reads were re-called with MiXCR into one record per CDR3 protein. Counted here are about a million distinct CDR3 sequences, roughly 31% occurring once; the ten biggest clones make up about 28%. The CDR3 totals 16 residues. V lost 5 bases to trimming and J lost 4 bases, with 20 bases between them. Per the germline V gene, CDR1 is MNHNS and CDR2 is SASEGT. Source: PBMCs, mostly from graft donor cells, taken 360 days after TCRalphabeta/CD19-depleted stem cell transplant. The receptor was derived from a boy under three years old who had a stem cell transplant for SCID, so the T cells may come from the graft donor. V usage is TRBV6-1 and J usage is TRBJ1-2, with D unclear. Here the CDR3 DNA reads TGTGCCAGCAGTAAGGGTCGGGCCAACTCCTTCTATGGCTACACCTTC. Translating gives CASSKGRANSFYGYTF.